A single sample gave rise to the 18 T cell receptor beta chains below, sequenced in a study of T cells after yellow fever vaccination. MiXCR, applied by TCRdb to the 5' RACE reads, yields one record per CDR3 protein. Of roughly 15,000 distinct CDR3 sequences in the sample, around 4% were seen once. The specimen comprised PBMCs, either bulk or a sorted T-cell subset (CD4+, CD8+, memory, or dextramer-sorted; not recorded which), sampled 15 days after the yellow fever booster vaccination. Receptors originate from a man younger than 45 who received the YFV17D yellow fever vaccine.

This clonotype came up many times. The V call is TRBV2, the J call TRBJ2-7; the match to TRBD2 covers 10 bases. This CDR3 is 15 amino acids long. V lost 7 bases, J lost 7 bases, and 13 bases stayed unmatched. Germline V gene sequence: CDR1 SNHLY, CDR2 FYNNEI. CDR3 nucleotides: TGTGCCAGCAAGGCTAGCGGGAGCGGGAGGGAAGAGCAGTACTTC. This codes for CASKASGSGREEQYF.

This clonotype was recorded many times. The CDR3, as DNA: TGCAGTGTGCTGAGGTATACTGAAGCTTTCTTT. Translating gives CSVLRYTEAFF. This chain connects TRBV20-1 to TRBJ1-1; D ambiguous. The V and J ends lost 7 bases and 5 bases respectively, with 11 bases between them. The CDR3 runs 11 residues. Germline values: CDR1 DFQATT, CDR2 SNEGSKA (reference sequence).

This clonotype was observed many times. The chain is built from TRBV18 and TRBJ2-5; the D gene could be TRBD1 or TRBD2 (5 bases each). Germline CDR1 reads KGHSH; CDR2 reads LQKENI. This CDR3 region has 13 residues. The V and J ends lost 3 bases and 7 bases respectively, with 12 bases between them. This CDR3 reads CASSPSAQGTQYF. The CDR3 DNA reads TGTGCCAGCTCACCTAGCGCTCAGGGGACCCAGTACTTC.

This clonotype appeared many times. The V gene is TRBV7-6, the J gene TRBJ2-3; TRBD1 matches at 9 bases. The germline V gene encodes CDR1 SGHVS and CDR2 FNYEAQ. The length of the CDR3 is 14 residues. With V trimmed by 5 bases and J by 4 bases, 4 bases remained unmatched. The CDR3 nucleotides are TGTGCCAGCAGCCTGGACAGGGGTGCAGATACGCAGTATTTT. This translates into CASSLDRGADTQYF.

This clonotype was recorded many times. J is TRBJ2-1 and V is TRBV7-8, with D possibly called TRBD1 or TRBD2 (5 bases each). The ends were cut back, 9 bases at V and 5 bases at J, with 17 bases in the middle. The length of the CDR3 is 14 residues. CDR1 and CDR2 from the germline V gene are SGHVS and FQNEAQ. The CDR3 sequence is CASSPRDQHNEQFF. In DNA form, the CDR3 reads TGTGCCAGTTCCCCCCGGGACCAACACAATGAGCAGTTCTTC.

In its sample, this clonotype was seen many times. V is TRBV29-1 and J is TRBJ2-5; D gene uncertain. CDR3 length: 13 residues. The V end lost 8 bases, the J end lost 1 base, and 14 bases lay between the germline ends. Germline loops: CDR1 SQVTM, CDR2 ANQGSEA. Here the CDR3 reads CSTRDRTQETQYF. CDR3 DNA: TGCAGCACACGCGACCGGACCCAAGAGACCCAGTACTTC.

This clonotype came up many times. The genes are TRBV10-2 and TRBJ2-3; 7 positions match TRBD2. This CDR3 is 20 amino acids long. CDR1 is WSHSY, CDR2 SAAADI, per germline. The V segment lost 1 base and the J segment 0 bases; nucleotides outside the gene matches: 16. CDR3 protein: CASSEWVLGVISGSTDTQYF. In DNA, the CDR3 is TGCGCCAGCAGTGAGTGGGTTCTTGGAGTCATTAGCGGGAGCACAGATACGCAGTATTTT.

This clonotype has at least ten counts. V is TRBV5-6 and J is TRBJ2-1, with D perhaps matching TRBD1 (6 bases). Trimming removed 1 base at V and 4 bases at J, with 9 bases between. In germline, CDR1 is SGHDT, CDR2 YYEEEE. The CDR3 consists of 14 residues. The CDR3 sequence is CASSLMDSYNEQFF. CDR3 nucleotide sequence: TGTGCCAGCAGCTTGATGGACAGTTACAATGAGCAGTTCTTC.

This clonotype was counted at least ten times. V gene TRBV27 combines with J gene TRBJ2-5; D remains ambiguous. V lost 2 bases and J 5 bases, leaving 3 bases between the germline ends. This CDR3 has 11 amino acids. Germline lookup yields CDR1 MNHEY and CDR2 SMNVEV (reference sequence). The CDR3 DNA sequence: TGTGCCAGCAGTTTACTTGAGACCCAGTACTTC. Translated: CASSLLETQYF.

This clonotype was observed many times. The chain links TRBV20-1 to TRBJ2-2, with D unresolved. Germline CDR1 DFQATT, CDR2 SNEGSKA (reference sequence). The CDR3 has 13 amino acids. In DNA form, the CDR3 reads TGCCCTCAACCGAGACTTCACACCGGGGAGCTGTTTTTT. As protein: CPQPRLHTGELFF.

This clonotype was seen many times. The chain couples TRBV6-5 to TRBJ2-7; tentatively, D is TRBD1 or TRBD2 (5 bases each). CDR3 length: 17 amino acids. Looked up from germline, CDR1 is MNHEY and CDR2 is SVGAGI. V lost 6 bases, J lost 2 bases, and 23 bases lay in between. The CDR3 nucleotides are TGTGCCAGCAGCCTGGTTTTCGGGGCAACCAATCCCTACGAGCAGTACTTC. As protein: CASSLVFGATNPYEQYF.

CDR3 coding DNA: TGCGCCAGCAGCATCGACTCGGGCGGCACAGATACGCAGTATTTT. As protein: CASSIDSGGTDTQYF. The V gene is TRBV5-1, the J gene TRBJ2-3, with unresolved D. Trimming took 4 bases from V and 1 from J, leaving 13 bases between them. The CDR3 loop spans 15 amino acids. The V gene's germline CDR1 is SGHRS and CDR2 YFSETQ. Full variable domain (outside the CDR3, taken from reference TRBV5-1 and TRBJ2-3): KAGVTQTPRYLIKTRGQQVTLSCSPISGHRSVSWYQQTPGQGLQFLFEYFSETQRNKGNFPGRFSGRQFSNSRSEMNVSTLELGDSALYLCASSIDSGGTDTQYFGPGTRLTVL.

This clonotype has at least ten counts. V gene TRBV7-2 combines with J gene TRBJ2-3; D call uncertain. Germline values: CDR1 SGHTA, CDR2 FQGNSA. The CDR3 has 16 residues. Trimming pared 0 bases from V and 3 bases from J, leaving 13 bases between. CDR3 in DNA: TGTGCCAGCAGCTTAGCGTGGGCAGGTGGAACAGATACGCAGTATTTT. Protein product: CASSLAWAGGTDTQYF. Full variable domain (outside the CDR3, taken from reference TRBV7-2 and TRBJ2-3): GAGVSQSPSNKVTEKGKDVELRCDPISGHTALYWYRQSLGQGLEFLIYFQGNSAPDKSGLPSDRFSAERTGGSVSTLTIQRTQQEDSAVYLCASSLAWAGGTDTQYFGPGTRLTVL.

This clonotype came up many times. The chain recombines TRBV6-1 with TRBJ1-6; D is ambiguous. The CDR3 contains 14 residues. V was shortened by 6 bases and J by 6 bases, with 12 bases between the two germline ends. Germline V gene data show CDR1 as MNHNS and CDR2 as SASEGT. CDR3 bases: TGTGCCAGCAGGCCGTTGGTGGCTAATTCACCCCTCCACTTT. Its protein product is CASRPLVANSPLHF.

There are many counts of this clonotype. The rearrangement links TRBV6-1 to TRBJ2-2, with D perhaps matching TRBD2 (5 bases). The CDR3 spans 15 residues. CDR1 is MNHNS and CDR2 is SASEGT in the germline V gene. Trimming left V 7 bases short and J 2 bases short, with 14 bases between. The CDR3 region has the DNA TGTGCCAGCAAAAAAGCGGAGATAAACACCGGGGAGCTGTTTTTT. Its protein is CASKKAEINTGELFF.

This clonotype has at least ten counts. The V call is TRBV12-3 or TRBV12-4, the J call TRBJ2-3, with 9 bases that match TRBD2. The CDR3 has 15 residues. Trimming removed 6 bases from V and 2 bases from J; junction bases left unmatched: 6. In nucleotides, the CDR3 is TGTGCCAGCAGGATGACTAGCGGATACACAGATACGCAGTATTTT. Translating gives CASRMTSGYTDTQYF.

Many counts were recorded for this clonotype. This chain uses TRBV4-3 with TRBJ2-2, with 7 positions matching TRBD2. CDR3 length: 20 amino acids. Germline V lookup: CDR1 LGHNA, CDR2 YSLEER. The V and J ends lost 0 bases and 1 base, in that order; junction bases with no gene match: 14. The CDR3 nucleotides are TGCGCCAGCAGCCAAGATCTTGATGAGGCGGGAGTTTGGAACACCGGGGAGCTGTTTTTT. Residues: CASSQDLDEAGVWNTGELFF.

This clonotype was detected many times. This rearrangement joins TRBV7-3 to TRBJ2-3; D unresolved. The CDR3 is made up of 13 amino acids. Germline values: CDR1 SGHTA, CDR2 FQGTGA. The V end was cut by 4 bases, the J end by 1 base, with 6 bases between. The CDR3 bases are TGTGCCAGCAGCTCGCGGCGCACAGATACGCAGTATTTT. Translating it yields CASSSRRTDTQYF.